This record looks at one T cell receptor (beta chain) sequence and its context. The antigen it binds to is not known. No base-level quality is on record; no much larger clone is a single base apart. V trim: 3 bases; J trim: 4 bases; unmatched bases: 11. For CDR1 and CDR2, the germline V gene lists SGHAT and FQNNGV. The CDR3 contains 18 residues, cysteine and phenylalanine counted. Only the CDR3 region is kept as DNA, spanning 54 bases read in frame from base 1. The entry originates in a study of blood T cells in healthy people across ages (dated by TCRdb to the mid-2010s). General notes on the study: Template switching captured roughly one uniquely barcoded TCR beta cDNA molecule per two T cells in model experiments. The donors were divided into four age groups: young (average 16 years), middle-aged (about 41), aged (about 61) and long-lived (82). The study analyzed two additional independent replicas of 1 million unique cDNA reads from the same blood draw for two donors, one aged 18 to 30 and one aged 80 or older. Using deep sequencing normalized with unique cDNA molecular identifiers, the study measured how TCR beta repertoire diversity changes with age.

Receptor libraries were prepared by 5' RACE. Data came from an Illumina HiSeq 2500. A second about 7 to 12 cycle PCR used a sample-barcoded 5' primer and a J-beta primer mix. Each TCR beta cDNA molecule received a unique molecular identifier from a template-switch 5' adaptor carrying 12 random nucleotides. Each sample yielded at least 3 million CDR3-containing paired-end reads. First-strand cDNA was synthesized from all RNA with the Mint cDNA synthesis kit, primed by a TRBC-specific oligonucleotide. Following uracil-DNA glycosylase treatment, all cDNA underwent a first 18-cycle PCR with the universal primers M1SS and BC2_uni_R. The study's processing was this. For normalization, 1 million high-quality reads were randomly selected from each sample, with every read carrying a distinct molecular identifier. Instead of being binned into consensus sequences, reads with shared molecular identifiers were discarded. MiTCR, set to a Q25 quality threshold and the strictest error-elimination algorithm, was used for CDR3 identification, clonotype clustering and error correction. A nonparametric unseen species model with Euler transformation was used to estimate a lower bound on total TCR beta diversity. The raw public data were reprocessed by TCRdb itself: fastp quality trimming at Q25, MiXCR clonotype calling, in-frame beta chains only. Rows merge per CDR3 protein into single entries with the most common DNA and genes. TCRdb's processing, not the study's, gives the V and J calls here. Recorded for this sample are about 570,000 distinct CDR3 sequences; about 28% of them occurred a single time. The ten most abundant clones make up about 3.3% of the sample.

Overall results and qualifications from the work: Observed TCR beta diversity per million T cells fell roughly linearly with age, and a significant reduction was already apparent by age roughly 40. Total diversity estimates from one million sequenced T cells were considered lower bounds and underestimates. Because profiling used bulk unsorted PBMCs, naive and antigen-experienced compartments could not be compared conclusively. A strong correlation was found between observed TCR beta diversity and the percentage of naive T cells measured by flow cytometry. Compared with the aged group, more naive CD4+ T cells, fewer expanded clones and increased TCR diversity were shown by the long-lived group, suggesting age selection. Donor CMV infection status was unknown, potentially confounding age-related changes in expanded clonotypes.

The roughly 42 donors, aged 6 to 90 years, were systemically healthy Caucasian individuals from Russia. Each donor gave approximately 9.4 milliliters of peripheral blood, drawn into EDTA-treated Vacutainer tubes. Ficoll-Paque density-gradient centrifugation was used to isolate PBMCs, with at least 6.5 million per sample. Total RNA was extracted from PBMCs with Trizol reagent, with at least 5 micrograms obtained per sample. For every donor, flow cytometry on a PBMC aliquot measured the percentage of naive CD45RAhigh/CD27high T cells. In addition, the sample was reused for a study of T cells of mothers and their children. Looking at the second paper: Donors were nine systemically healthy Caucasian individuals: three mothers and their six children. cDNA synthesis consumed the entire amount of extracted RNA, loaded at 1.5 ug RNA in each 15 ul reaction. In the second PCR, the M1S primer added sample barcodes and 2-4 random nucleotides. Over 10 million TCR beta CDR3 reads came from each mother, compared with around 3 million reads from each child. TCR recombination output is similarly shaped by thymic selection in related and unrelated pairs, with a minor effect exerted by inherited differences. Normalized repertoire overlap was always found to be slightly, but never significantly, higher in related mother-child pairs than in unrelated mother-child pairs. No persistent microchimeric T cell clones were detected, at a sensitivity of about 100 clones per million clonotypes. In the study, deep NGS was used to compare the TCR beta repertoires of mothers and children, and features distinguishing related mother-child pairs from unrelated individuals were sought. The mean age was about 37 +/- 4 years for the mothers and about 10 +/- 4 years for the children. After adapter ligation was performed with NEBNext reagents, the libraries were sequenced on an Illumina HiSeq 2000 with 100+100 nt paired-end reads. To avoid cross-contamination, the mother libraries and the child libraries were prepared a month apart and sequenced in separate runs. Between about 500,000 and 2,100,000 distinct TCR beta clonotypes were identified per donor. Naive TCR beta clonotypes were estimated from low-frequency clonotypes matched to each donor's FACS-determined naive share, without sorting.

Sequencing was carried out using blood. This receptor chain uses TRBV11-2 and TRBJ2-5, and TRBD2 matches 13 of the central bases. The receptor's source is a boy aged 2 to 9 in good health. The sequence in DNA is TGTGCCAGCAGCTTTAGTATGGCCCGACTAGCGGGAGGAGAGACCCAGTACTTC. Its protein product is CASSFSMARLAGGETQYF. With the portions outside the CDR3 filled from the reference TRBV11-2 and TRBJ2-5 genes, the complete variable region becomes EAGVAQSPRYKIIEKRQSVAFWCNPISGHATLYWYQQILGQGPKLLIQFQNNGVVDDSQLPKDRFSAERLKGVDSTLKIQPAKLEDSAVYLCASSFSMARLAGGETQYFGPGTRLLVL.